Listed below are T cell receptor beta chains from one sample, sequenced in a study of blood T cells in healthy people across ages. TCRdb re-analysed the 5' RACE reads in MiXCR, keeping a single row per CDR3 protein. The table lists 910,000 or so distinct CDR3 sequences, roughly half of them singletons, with 20% to 25% in the top ten. Material for sequencing was blood. The source of these receptors is an older woman in good health. The CDR3 runs from the conserved cysteine through the conserved F or W. A D gene is named only where the DNA matches it firmly. Size values are once, few and many counts, or a class for expanded clones, and some rows have none.

size,D,J,V,length,CDR3,DNA
.,.,TRBJ1-1,TRBV7-8,15,CASSPEAGPNTEAFF,TGTGCCAGCAGCCCTGAGGCAGGCCCAAACACTGAAGCTTTCTTT
.,.,TRBJ2-3,TRBV12-3/TRBV12-4,17,CASSFLLGGGATDTQYF,TGTGCCAGCAGTTTCCTCCTAGGAGGGGGCGCCACAGATACGCAGTATTTT
.,TRBD1,TRBJ1-2,TRBV27,14,CASSPAWTGDGYTF,TGTGCCAGCAGTCCTGCTTGGACAGGGGACGGCTACACCTTC
.,.,TRBJ2-7,TRBV20-1,13,CSGTGTNPYEQYF,TGCAGTGGCACCGGGACAAACCCCTACGAGCAGTACTTC
.,.,TRBJ2-7,TRBV4-1,16,CANSPVAMRSSYEQYF,TGCGCCAACAGCCCAGTGGCGATGCGGAGCTCCTACGAGCAGTACTTC
few,.,TRBJ2-7,TRBV4-3,15,CASSQVLGIRYEQYF,TGCGCCAGCAGCCAAGTATTGGGGATACGCTACGAGCAGTACTTC
.,TRBD2,TRBJ2-5,TRBV12-3/TRBV12-4,15,CASSLFAGASETQYF,TGTGCCAGCAGTTTGTTTGCGGGAGCCTCAGAGACCCAGTACTTC
.,.,TRBJ2-3,TRBV6-5,13,CATTRRETDTQYF,TGTGCCACCACAAGAAGGGAAACAGATACGCAGTATTTT
.,TRBD2,TRBJ2-7,TRBV7-9,14,CASQLAGGPYEQYF,TGTGCCAGCCAACTAGCGGGAGGGCCCTACGAGCAGTACTTC
few,.,TRBJ2-5,TRBV7-2,15,CASSLVTGPQETQYF,TGTGCCAGCAGCCTCGTGACAGGTCCTCAGGAGACCCAGTACTTC
.,.,TRBJ2-7,TRBV4-3,15,CASSPGFGGTYEQYF,TGCGCCAGCAGCCCTGGTTTTGGAGGTACCTACGAGCAGTACTTC
once,TRBD2,TRBJ2-1,TRBV20-1,15,CSADAPAGAYNEQFF,TGCAGTGCCGATGCCCCAGCGGGAGCCTACAATGAGCAGTTCTTC
.,.,TRBJ2-3,TRBV20-1,13,CSAMDYSTDTQYF,TGCAGTGCGATGGACTATAGCACAGATACGCAGTATTTT
few,.,TRBJ2-7,TRBV10-3,13,CAISDSVAYEQYF,TGTGCCATCAGTGACTCGGTGGCCTACGAGCAGTACTTC
.,.,TRBJ2-5,TRBV11-2,16,CANSLRGGGSRETQYF,TGTGCCAACAGCTTAAGGGGGGGAGGTTCCAGAGAGACCCAGTACTTC
many,TRBD1,TRBJ1-6,TRBV7-2,16,CASSRGTADVNSPLHF,TGTGCCAGCAGCCGGGGGACAGCGGACGTTAATTCACCCCTCCACTTT
.,.,TRBJ1-1,TRBV6-4,13,CASSEGMDTEAFF,TGTGCCAGCAGTGAAGGCATGGACACTGAAGCTTTCTTT
few,TRBD1,TRBJ2-3,TRBV7-9,16,CASSQRTGKSTDTQYF,TGTGCCAGCAGCCAAAGGACAGGGAAGAGCACAGATACGCAGTATTTT
.,TRBD1,TRBJ2-1,TRBV4-1,15,CASSQARTGYNEQFF,TGCGCCAGCAGCCAAGCCCGGACAGGCTACAATGAGCAGTTCTTC
few,.,TRBJ2-7,TRBV4-1,14,CASSQDGGPFEQYF,TGCGCCAGCAGCCAAGATGGGGGACCCTTCGAGCAGTACTTC
few,.,TRBJ2-4,TRBV6-2/TRBV6-3,16,CASSYYPGRERGIQYF,TGTGCCAGCAGCTACTACCCGGGCCGGGAGAGAGGCATTCAGTACTTC
many,TRBD1,TRBJ2-5,TRBV20-1,15,CSAAPDRGLQETQYF,TGCAGTGCTGCCCCGGACAGGGGGCTCCAAGAGACCCAGTACTTC
.,.,TRBJ1-5,TRBV5-5,13,CASSLEADLPQHF,TGTGCCAGCAGCTTGGAAGCCGACTTGCCCCAGCATTTT
few,.,TRBJ2-3,TRBV29-1,12,CSARLTGDTQYF,TGCAGCGCCCGATTGACCGGGGATACGCAGTATTTT
.,TRBD1,TRBJ1-6,TRBV27,13,CASTGTGDSPLHF,TGTGCCAGCACCGGGACAGGGGATTCACCCCTCCACTTT
few,.,TRBJ1-2,TRBV7-9,15,CASRRGGGVLDGYTF,TGTGCCAGCCGTCGTGGTGGTGGGGTACTAGATGGCTACACCTTC
few,TRBD1,TRBJ2-4,TRBV29-1,14,CSVEDLNRGYIQYF,TGCAGCGTTGAAGATCTGAACAGGGGGTACATTCAGTACTTC
few,.,TRBJ2-3,TRBV27,15,CASSRRQTRMDTQYF,TGTGCCAGCAGTCGACGACAGACCAGAATGGATACGCAGTATTTT
many,TRBD1,TRBJ2-7,TRBV18,15,CASSPGTRQGYEQYF,TGTGCCAGCTCACCTGGTACACGACAGGGCTACGAGCAGTACTTC
.,.,TRBJ2-4,TRBV6-2/TRBV6-3,17,CASTKGASGLAKNIQYF,TGTGCCAGCACCAAGGGGGCTAGCGGACTAGCCAAAAACATTCAGTACTTC
.,.,TRBJ1-1,TRBV5-1,15,CANSFGDRMNTEAFF,TGCGCCAACAGCTTTGGGGATCGGATGAACACTGAAGCTTTCTTT
few,.,TRBJ1-6,TRBV29-1,14,CSVQGDKENSPLHF,TGCAGCGTGCAAGGTGACAAGGAAAATTCACCCCTCCACTTT
.,.,TRBJ2-1,TRBV15,14,CATSRTAPYNEQFF,TGTGCCACCAGCAGGACAGCGCCCTACAATGAGCAGTTCTTC
once,.,TRBJ2-7,TRBV12-3/TRBV12-4,12,CASRFGNNEQYF,TGTGCCAGCAGGTTCGGGAACAATGAGCAGTACTTC
.,TRBD2,TRBJ2-1,TRBV6-1,16,CASSDLAGVSYNEQFF,TGTGCCAGCAGTGATCTAGCGGGAGTTTCGTACAATGAGCAGTTCTTC
.,.,TRBJ1-1,TRBV29-1,11,CSGSTGPEAFF,TGCAGCGGTTCTACAGGGCCCGAAGCTTTCTTT
.,.,TRBJ2-3,TRBV6-4,12,CASPNWPDTQYF,TGTGCCTCCCCGAACTGGCCGGATACGCAGTATTTT
.,.,TRBJ1-5,TRBV19,17,CASSYPAGHEADQPQHF,TGTGCCAGCTCGTACCCGGCAGGGCATGAGGCTGATCAGCCCCAGCATTTT
few,TRBD2,TRBJ2-1,TRBV29-1,14,CSVSGLARNNEQFF,TGCAGCGTTTCCGGACTAGCGAGAAACAATGAGCAGTTCTTC